A selection of T cell receptor beta chains follows, all from one sample in a study of T cells after posttransplantation cyclophosphamide. Only in-frame clones appear in the TCRdb table, and some are missing; sequencing was by immunoSEQ multiplex PCR. In total the sample includes roughly 10,000 clones, none of them seen once. The source material was PBMCs, sampled after allogeneic stem cell transplant with posttransplant cyclophosphamide. The source is a female patient in her forties who received an allogeneic stem cell transplant from a related donor, was CMV-positive, and had no GVHD. Some T cells here may be from the graft donor. The CDR3 runs from the conserved cysteine through the conserved F or W. D genes are given only for firm matches. Expanded clones get a size class; other rows say once, few or many, or leave the size out.

d_call j_call clone_size v_call cdr3_nt cdr3_aa
TRBD1 TRBJ2-3 many TRBV5-4 TGTGCCAGTAAACCCGGGACAGGGGTCGCAAGTAGTAGGACGGATACGCAGTATTTT CASKPGTGVASSRTDTQYF
NA TRBJ1-1 many TRBV7-2 TGTGCCAGCAGCTTAACCTCAGGATACACTGAAGCTTTCTTT CASSLTSGYTEAFF
TRBD1 TRBJ1-2 many TRBV11-2 TGTGCCAGCAGTTACTCAGGGGGCGAGGGCTACACCTTC CASSYSGGEGYTF
TRBD1 TRBJ1-6 many TRBV7-8 TGTGCCAGCAGCTTAGTAGGGGGGACAGGAAATAATTCACCCCTCCACTTT CASSLVGGTGNNSPLHF
TRBD1 TRBJ2-7 many TRBV19 TGTGCCAGTAGCCACTTGGCCGGGACAGGGGACTCCTACGAGCAGTACTTC CASSHLAGTGDSYEQYF
NA TRBJ1-2 many TRBV6-5 TGTGCCACCAGAATCGACCGAAAGAACAGTTATGGCTACACCTTC CATRIDRKNSYGYTF
TRBD1 TRBJ1-6 many TRBV2 TGTGCCAGCAGTGAAGGATCCGGGACAGGTTCACCCCTCCACTTT CASSEGSGTGSPLHF
NA TRBJ2-5 many TRBV5-6 TGTGCCAGCAGCTTGGAGAGGGGATCGGAGACCCAGTACTTC CASSLERGSETQYF
TRBD2 TRBJ2-5 many TRBV6-2/TRBV6-3 TGTGCCGCAGCGGGGGGTTGGCGGATCCAAGAGACCCAGTACTTC CAAAGGWRIQETQYF
TRBD2 TRBJ2-2 many TRBV2 TGTGCCAGCAGGGGTGAGGGGACTAGCGGAGACCTGGTGATCGGGGAGCTGTTTTTT CASRGEGTSGDLVIGELFF
TRBD2 TRBJ2-1 many TRBV6-6 TGTGCCAGCAGTTCCCCCGGGACTATCCACAATGAGCAGTTCTTC CASSSPGTIHNEQFF
NA TRBJ2-5 few TRBV19 TGTGCCAGTAGTATAGGGGCGGGGCAGACCCAGTACTTC CASSIGAGQTQYF
TRBD1 TRBJ1-2 many TRBV6-2/TRBV6-3 TGTGCCAGCAGTGCCCGGACAGGGGGCGCCTATGGCTACACCTTC CASSARTGGAYGYTF
NA TRBJ2-5 many TRBV4-3 TGCGCCAGCAGCCAAGACGGAAGGGCGACCCAGTACTTC CASSQDGRATQYF
NA TRBJ2-6 many TRBV28 TGTGCCAGTAAGGGCCCTGGGGCCAACGTCCTGACTTTC CASKGPGANVLTF
TRBD1 TRBJ1-2 many TRBV19 TGTGCCAGTAGCCCTCCGGGACAGTTCCCCTATGGCTACACCTTC CASSPPGQFPYGYTF
TRBD1 TRBJ2-7 many TRBV9 TGTGCCAGTAGTTTCAAACAGGGGACGGCATACGAGCAGTACTTC CASSFKQGTAYEQYF
NA TRBJ1-6 many TRBV4-1 TGCGCCAGCAGCCAAGAACGACTGGATAATTCACCCCTCCACTTT CASSQERLDNSPLHF
TRBD1 TRBJ2-1 medium-sized TRBV28 TGTGCCAGCATTACCCCGGGGAAGGGGGCTGGCAATGAGCAGTTCTTC CASITPGKGAGNEQFF
TRBD1 TRBJ2-7 few TRBV2 TGTGCCACAGGGGCCGGGACAGGGTCCTACGAGCAGTACTTC CATGAGTGSYEQYF
TRBD1 TRBJ2-7 many TRBV19 TGTGCCAGTAGGGGACAGGGGGCCCTCTACGAGCAGTACTTC CASRGQGALYEQYF
TRBD2 TRBJ2-3 medium-sized TRBV15 TGTGCCACCAGCAGAGAACTAGCGGAGTCCTATACGCAGTATTTT CATSRELAESYTQYF
NA TRBJ1-3 many TRBV13 TGTGCCAGCAGCTTAGTAGCGGGGGGTACTGGAAACACCATATATTTT CASSLVAGGTGNTIYF
TRBD1 TRBJ1-6 many TRBV9 TGTGCCAGCAGCGCGTACTCCAGGGGGCTAAATAATTCACCCCTCCACTTT CASSAYSRGLNNSPLHF
TRBD1 TRBJ2-2 many TRBV2 TGTGCCAGCAGTGTCGGACAGGGGGGCACCGGGGAGCTGTTTTTT CASSVGQGGTGELFF
TRBD1 TRBJ1-5 many TRBV12-3/TRBV12-4 TGTGCCAGCAGCCCGGACAGGGGTAGGAGCAATCAGCCCCAGCATTTT CASSPDRGRSNQPQHF
NA TRBJ2-7 NA TRBV9 TGTGCCAGTAGCATCAAACAGAAGACGGCATACGAGCAGTACTTC CASSIKQKTAYEQYF
TRBD1 TRBJ1-6 many TRBV18 TGTGCCAGCTCACCACGAACAGGGGGCGCACGATCACCCCTCCACTTT CASSPRTGGARSPLHF
NA TRBJ1-1 many TRBV11-2 TGTGCCAGCAGCCCCTCACAGAGGGTCGCCTTGGGAGCTTTCTTT CASSPSQRVALGAFF
TRBD1 TRBJ1-1 many TRBV6-6 TGTGCCAGCAGCCGTACCCCGACAGGGGCTGAAGCTTTCTTT CASSRTPTGAEAFF
TRBD1 TRBJ1-4 many TRBV5-1 TGCGCCAGCAGCTCAGGTCCGGGACAGAACGAAAAACTGTTTTTT CASSSGPGQNEKLFF
TRBD1 TRBJ1-2 many TRBV15 TGTGCCACCAGCAGAGTAGAGACAGGGGGCTTCTACACCTTC CATSRVETGGFYTF
TRBD1 TRBJ2-7 many TRBV12-5 TGTGCTAGTGGATGGACAGGGGGGAACTACGAGCAGTACTTC CASGWTGGNYEQYF
NA TRBJ2-3 NA TRBV12-3/TRBV12-4 TGTGCCAGCAACCTAGGCGGGGTAGATACGCAGTATTTT CASNLGGVDTQYF
NA TRBJ2-6 many TRBV19 TGTGCCAGTATATACAGTAGCTCTGGGGCCAACGTCCTGACTTTC CASIYSSSGANVLTF
TRBD1 TRBJ1-5 many TRBV27 TGTGCCAGCAGTATGACAGGGCTGGGGATTTATAGCAATCAGCCCCAGCATTTT CASSMTGLGIYSNQPQHF
NA TRBJ2-5 NA TRBV7-9 TGTGCCAGCAGCTTAATAGCGACGTTCCAGTACTTC CASSLIATFQYF
NA TRBJ2-4 NA TRBV12-5 TGTGCTAGTGGCCCTCGGTTAGCCAAAAACATTCAGTACTTC CASGPRLAKNIQYF
TRBD1 TRBJ2-7 few TRBV9 TGTGCCATCAGTTTCAGACAGGGGACGGCATACGAGCAGTACTTC CAISFRQGTAYEQYF
TRBD1 TRBJ1-2 many TRBV12-3/TRBV12-4 TGTGCCAGCAGGACAGGGGCATATGGCTACACCTTC CASRTGAYGYTF
TRBD2 TRBJ2-2 few TRBV7-8 TGTGCCAGCAGCTTAAGGGGGACTAGCGGGGGCACCTTTATAGCGAACACCGGGGAGCTGTTTTTT CASSLRGTSGGTFIANTGELFF
NA TRBJ2-2 many TRBV28 TGTGCCAGCAGTTTAGTGCTGGGACATTCTAACACCGGGGAGCTGTTTTTT CASSLVLGHSNTGELFF
TRBD1 TRBJ2-7 many TRBV5-6 TGTGCCAGCAGTTCGCCGGGACAGGGAGACTACGAGCAGTACTTC CASSSPGQGDYEQYF
TRBD1 TRBJ2-5 many TRBV7-2 TGTGCCAGCAGCTTAGCGCCCCTTCTGGACAGGAAGTTCCAAGAGACCCAGTACTTC CASSLAPLLDRKFQETQYF
NA TRBJ2-1 many TRBV6-1 TGTGCCAGCAGTGAAGCGCGCCCGAGCTCCTACAATGAGCAGTTCTTC CASSEARPSSYNEQFF
NA TRBJ1-1 many TRBV6-4 TGTGCCAGCAGTGACCATGGGGGCGCAGCTGAAGCTTTCTTT CASSDHGGAAEAFF
TRBD1 TRBJ2-2 large TRBV2 TGTGCCAGCAGGGCGACAGGGTCGGTCACCGGGGAGCTGTTTTTT CASRATGSVTGELFF
NA TRBJ1-1 many TRBV9 TGTGCCAGCAGCGTAGGGGGGGTGAACACTGAAGCTTTCTTT CASSVGGVNTEAFF
NA TRBJ1-2 many TRBV23-1 TGCGCCAGAAAGTCCGGCGGTTTTGCCATGGAGAAATATGGCTACACCTTC CARKSGGFAMEKYGYTF
NA TRBJ2-1 many TRBV2 TGTGCCAGCAGTGAACAGGGGCAGACCTACAATGAGCAGTTCTTC CASSEQGQTYNEQFF
NA TRBJ1-6 many TRBV7-9 TGTGCCAGCAGCTTAGTAGAAGGGGCGAATTCACCCCTCCACTTT CASSLVEGANSPLHF
TRBD2 TRBJ2-2 NA TRBV5-1 TGCGCCAGCAGCTTGTTGGGACTAGCGACCCACGCGAACACCGGGGAGCTGTTTTTT CASSLLGLATHANTGELFF
TRBD2 TRBJ2-7 few TRBV24-1 TGTGCCACCAGGAGGGCGGGGAGGGATATCTACGAGCAGTACTTC CATRRAGRDIYEQYF